This T cell receptor beta chain was retrieved from a study of T cells in women clearing cervical HPV infection. Study-wide points: T-cell numbers per sample were unknown and may explain richness differences.

The CDR3 is 12 amino acids. Germline-derived CDR1 and CDR2 are SNHLY and FYNNEI. Worth noting for this clone: Its antigen is undetermined. The read comes to an end 3 residues before the CDR3 does, leaving the germline J gene to fill in the end.

Some clones are missing from TCRdb's copy, which holds only in-frame ones; the method was immunoSEQ multiplex PCR. The sample totals tens of thousands of clones. The chain has TRBV2 and TRBJ1-1; D not certain. Sequences were obtained from blood buffy coat. This TCR came from a woman between 18 and 70 years old with a cervical HPV16 infection that either progressed to CIN3+ or cleared (not recorded which). CDR3 amino acids: CASSETSLRAFF. The DNA read from the CDR3 is TGTGCCAGCAGTGAGACAAGTCTGAGG.